The entry below gives a single T cell receptor beta chain sequence along with its context. No conserved phenylalanine or tryptophan is present at the end of the CDR3, so a read error is the likely explanation. The sample's time point: patch test 1, 2 weeks after DPC sensitization. Sample treatment: therapeutic diphenylcyclopropenone sensitization with weekly scalp DPC. It was the library that attached unique molecular identifiers to individual cDNA molecules. TCRdb independently ran MiXCR on the RACE reads; one entry per CDR3 protein. Among 340,000 or so distinct CDR3 sequences listed, approximately 6.9% were seen once. Trimming left V 4 bases short and J 6 bases short, with 8 bases between. Germline CDR1 reads KGHSH; CDR2 reads LQKENI. CDR3 size: 12 residues. This sample is drawn from a study of human T cells and chemical hapten exposure. The overall study: Alopecia areata, totalis or universalis affected patients, mainly female. Variation in per-sample TCR yields came mainly from small pooled library volume differences.

The specimen comprised whole blood, sampled in connection with sensitization to the hapten diphenylcyclopropenone (DPC). The clonotype was recovered from a woman in her late teens or twenties with alopecia areata. Some clones in this sample may be carry-over from other donors' samples. This chain joins TRBV18 and TRBJ2-3; D is perhaps TRBD1 or TRBD2 (5 bases each). CDR3 in amino acids: CASSRGTDTQYS. In nucleotides, the CDR3 is TGTGCCAGCTCACGGGGGACGGATACGCAGTATTCT.